The sequence of this T cell receptor beta chain was determined in a study of identical twins (dated by TCRdb to the mid-2010s). For the study in its entirety: TCR alpha and beta repertoires from monozygotic twins, unrelated adults of various ages and cord blood were deep-sequenced to test whether fetal clonotypes persist. To rule out contamination, replicate twin experiments were performed at different times with different library preparation protocols. General conclusions and limits of the study: Abundant cord blood beta clonotypes carried fewer insertions; young adult naive repertoires showed a weaker similar trend, while memory repertoires showed none. The excess sharing between twins in beta out-of-frame sequences was weaker because fewer shared sequences reduced the signal-to-noise ratio. Because the same donors could not be followed over many years, the conclusions relied on cross-sectional statistical analysis. Out-of-frame TCR alpha sharing in monozygotic twins was systematically underestimated by recombination models, whereas sharing between unrelated individuals was in agreement with the recombination models. Compared with coincidental sharing between unrelated individuals, out-of-frame TCR alpha sequences shared between twins showed an excess of sequences with low generation probability. Zero-insertion analyses could be partly confounded by invariant T cells such as MAIT and iNKT, although diverse VJ usage argued against such confounding for most clonotypes.

Taken from the germline V gene, the CDR1 and CDR2 loops are SGHDT and YYEEEE. V is clipped by 4 bases and J by 5 bases, and the sequence between their germline boundaries is 18 bases long. The CDR3 runs 15 residues from the cysteine to the phenylalanine. Kept here is only the CDR3 DNA, which spans 45 bases and is read in frame from base 1. The library was made by 5' RACE. The sample was run on an Illumina HiSeq 2000. Template switching introduced a universal primer binding site; the final cDNA contained a unique molecular identifier, enabling accurate counting of TCR cDNA molecules. Specific primers in the conserved constant-segment region were used to synthesize first-strand cDNA for TCR alpha and beta chains. To control for contamination, every cDNA library was double barcoded, receiving both a SMART-Mk sample barcode and Illumina barcodes. TruSeq adapter sequences, together with Illumina sample barcodes, were added in two successive PCR steps. The TCR alpha and beta cDNA libraries were sequenced on the Illumina HiSeq platform using custom primers. In the source study's methods: MiGEC was used to process raw reads and extract unique molecular identifiers, and MiXCR was used to find CDR3 positions. Recombination models were inferred per individual with the repgenHMM and IGoR tools using an EM algorithm. Shared clonotypes were analyzed with the tcR package in R, and sharing was normalized by the product of cloneset sizes. Out-of-frame nonproductive sequences were analyzed to study raw recombination free of thymic and clonal selection effects. TCRdb reworked the public reads: Q25 trimming with fastp, MiXCR clone assembly, productive beta chains retained. Each record represents a unique CDR3 protein, reported with the most common genes and DNA among its rows. These V and J calls derive from TCRdb rather than the authors' analysis. For this sample there are more than 400,000 distinct CDR3 sequences; around 15% appear just once. The ten top clones hold about 0.4% of the sample.

This clonotype was observed a few times. Its antigen remains unidentified. The sample holds no much larger clone one base away, and base qualities are not on file. Every donor in the study was a healthy Caucasian. Three pairs of female monozygotic twins, all aged 18 to 29 years, were included in the twin cohort. Positive isolation kits from Invitrogen were used to isolate the CD4+ and CD8+ T cell populations. These data are also associated with another study on yellow fever vaccine responses in identical twins. As the second publication notes: The authors reported that the T cell response to vaccination in identical twins appeared partly convergent and partly personalized. In identical twins, the study followed T cell clones that responded to the vaccine with precision.

The receptor was isolated from a woman younger than 35 in good health. Material: CD4+ T cells sorted from blood. This chain joins TRBV5-6 to TRBJ1-1; TRBD1 might be the D gene, on 6 matching bases. The encoded CDR3 is CASSQVQGRGTEAFF. The DNA sequence is given as TGTGCCAGCAGCCAAGTCCAGGGGAGGGGGACTGAAGCTTTCTTT.